This T cell receptor beta chain was sequenced in a study of cytomegalovirus exposure and HLA in healthy donors (dated by TCRdb to 2016 to 2017). Concerning the study at large: An earlier analysis of roughly 500 of the donors reported roughly 270 Gb of sequence data and about 100 million unique TCR beta sequences from roughly 180 million T cells. Approximately 310 gigabases of sequencing data and tens of millions of unique TCR sequences were included in an early release covering several hundred HLA-typed donors. Of the approximately 400 genotyped donors, roughly 80% fell in the genetic ancestry cluster associated with self-reported Caucasian donors. The study was designed to test whether signatures of past pathogen exposure could be identified by cataloging public T cell receptors. The T cell repertoires of 700 or so subjects were profiled by immunosequencing and related to cytomegalovirus serostatus. A separate validation cohort of 100 to 150 different subjects was used in addition to the roughly 670-subject first cohort. To predict cytomegalovirus infection status, the study combined high-throughput TCR immunosequencing, statistical association of individual TCRs with disease status, and machine learning. In a later analysis, previously published TCR beta repertoires from 666 donors were re-analyzed and high-resolution HLA genotyping was added so that TCR occurrence patterns could be studied. Rather than drawing on any new phenotypic data, the later analysis identified candidate immune exposures from TCR beta sequences and the way those sequences occurred across donors. In an earlier analysis of roughly 540 of the donors, high-throughput TCR beta sequencing was used to judge whether each TCR beta V gene segment behaved as functional or pseudogenic. Donor age, sex, ethnicity and CMV serostatus were collected together with the repertoire data. Genome-wide SNP genotypes for about three fifths of the roughly 700 donors were used in a later genetic analysis, which treated that subset as a discovery cohort. Every repertoire in the discovery cohort had been generated on one and the same sequencing platform. Both class I and class II loci were covered by HLA typing, at four-digit resolution. Typing coverage varied by locus: about 620-640 donors for A, B, C, DRB1 and DQB1; approximately 500 for DQA1; about 590 for DPA1; approximately 470 for DPB1. Four or five DR-DQ haplotypes were handled as single units for association and clustering because linkage in the cohort was strong. On average, roughly 240,000 unique TCR beta nucleotide sequences were sequenced per donor among some 430 genotyped donors of the cohort, with roughly 18% of those sequences being non-productive.

The cohort comprised fewer than 750 healthy bone marrow donors. Cohort members were all nominally healthy when sampled, although unrecorded immune exposures were likely present. The donor was CMV seronegative and was included in the group of 352 seronegative cohort members. A peripheral blood sample was collected from each donor, and TCR beta sequencing was performed on peripheral blood mononuclear cells. Genomic DNA extraction from the blood cell samples was performed with the Qiagen DNeasy Blood Extraction Kit. On this clone itself: Its antigen is still unknown. It has no much larger one-base neighbor in the sample; base qualities were not kept.

General conclusions and limits of the study: CMV serostatus was the only immune exposure information available for the cohort. Several of the top co-occurrence clusters appeared to be linked to parvovirus B19, influenza, CMV and Epstein-Barr virus, according to a later analysis. This cohort had only TCR beta chains sequenced, and the lack of alpha or paired-chain data limited which features could be detected. In a later analysis, the rate of TCR association differed among HLA loci, with DRB1 alleles having the most associated TCRs and HLA-C alleles having the fewest. When HLA alleles, especially DR and DQ, strongly co-occurred, TCR associations were difficult to assign to individual alleles. Over 15 rarely observed V segments, including chromosome 9 orphons, were excluded from the earlier analysis of a few hundred of the donors because counts were too low. A cluster of highly shared sequence variants was judged likely to represent a technical artifact of the sequencing pipeline. Specific HLA alleles were associated with 15,000 to 20,000 TCR beta sequences at a false discovery rate of 0.05 in a later analysis. Because HLA typing was unavailable for some donors at each locus, only the typed subset was used in association tests. A total of about 180 TCR beta chains were listed by the study as associated with cytomegalovirus. A few of the identified cytomegalovirus-associated TCR beta chains were confirmed in vitro to be specific for cytomegalovirus antigens. The presence/absence analyses assumed that sequencing depth was roughly uniform across donors, and that assumption may not be true. Linkage disequilibrium might explain the correlated functional status among segregating V segments, but an unknown experimental factor could not be excluded. The authors suggested that the approach could potentially be generalized to other disease states and immunological phenotypes. In a later analysis, most CMV-associated TCR beta chains were found to appear HLA-restricted, with HLA associations seemingly driven largely by CMV exposure. In an earlier analysis of some 550 of the donors, most TCR beta V segments were observed in productive rearrangements about 87% or about 30% of the time, broadly matching IMGT annotations. Most TCR sequences were seen in very few donors, while some public TCRs were found in many individuals. In a later genetic analysis, fewer N-insertions in productive TCRs were reported among donors in an Asian-associated ancestry cluster than the roughly 640-donor mean. A later genetic analysis associated a missense DCLRE1C variant with V-gene and J-gene trimming of TCR beta chains, and an independent cohort replicated the association. A further reported finding was that TCR beta sequences accurately predicted the HLA-A and HLA-B alleles for most subjects in the first cohort. The classifier was reported to diagnose cytomegalovirus status with high specificity and sensitivity in both the original and validation cohorts. A later analysis found that HLA-associated TCR beta chains were more clonally expanded and had lower generation probabilities than equally common non-associated chains.

Libraries were made using the immunoSEQ multiplex PCR assay. The multiplex PCR relied on a mix of 60 forward primers for TCR Vbeta segments and 13 reverse primers for TCR Jbeta segments. Amplification of the CDR3 region of rearranged TCR beta genes was performed with a multiplex PCR assay on genomic DNA. The amplified TCR beta libraries were sequenced on the Illumina HiSeq System as 87-base-pair reads. From the authors' description of their analysis: A later analysis tallied around 80 million unique TCR beta chains across the 666 repertoires, and approximately 12 million of those chains were shared by two or more donors. Raw reads were error-corrected and collapsed into unique sequences by a nearest-neighbor algorithm in which closely related sequences were merged to remove PCR and sequencing errors. CDR3 sequences were aligned to IMGT reference sequences to assign V, D and J gene segments. For a sequence to be retained, a match of at least six nucleotides to both a V gene segment and a J gene segment was required. Rearrangements were classified as productive when the CDR3 lacked stop codons and remained in frame with V and J, and all other rearrangements were classified as non-productive. CDR3 was defined by IMGT convention, running from the second conserved V-encoded cysteine to the conserved J-encoded phenylalanine. Sequences without an unambiguous match to a single V gene segment were excluded from the earlier analysis of a few hundred of the donors. In an earlier analysis of 500 to 750 of the donors, V segments were called functional above 56.7% productive rearrangements and were called segregating when the between-donor standard deviation exceeded 5%. A statistical classification framework was built to diagnose cytomegalovirus status from the catalog of TCR beta chain sequences. In a later analysis, TCR nucleotide sequences were compared against IMGT/GENE-DB human TR gene sequences so that V and J genes could be assigned. Using the TCRdist pipeline, a later analysis assigned CDR3 sequences along with most-parsimonious VDJ recombination scenarios. In a later analysis, every TCR beta chain was defined by the combination of its CDR3 amino acid sequence and its V-gene family, and reads without a unique V-gene family were dropped. A later analysis removed 600 or so highly shared, low-generation-probability nucleotide sequences to deal with suspected cross-contamination and a sequencing artifact. In a later analysis, a clonal expansion index was calculated for each public chain from normalized within-repertoire ranks of inferred template counts. In a later analysis, generation probabilities were computed using a VDJ recombination model fitted to out-of-frame rearrangements, and the results were checked against IGoR. A later analysis scored TCR-TCR, TCR-HLA and TCR-CMV co-occurrence with hypergeometric tests, applying a repertoire-size bias correction to TCR pairs. In a later analysis, false discovery rates were estimated by permuting HLA or CMV assignments 20 times. In a later analysis, co-occurring TCRs were grouped using DBSCAN, and TCRdist sequence similarity was added for clustering within HLA-allele-positive subsets. Repertoires with fewer than 30,000 or more than 120,000 public chains were left out of co-occurrence clustering, as were five repertoires with anomalous nucleotide sharing. TCRdb's version of the immuneACCESS table is confined to in-frame rearrangements and falls short of the full clone set. An unresolved V gene accounts for under half of the shortfall where checked; the remainder is of unknown origin. That table is the source of V, J and clone size, and D and trimming were worked out from the DNA. The sample table contains some 190,000 clones; only one count was recorded for about 88% of them. Less than 0.4% of the sample is in the top ten clones.

This receptor was taken from a young woman in good health and CMV-seronegative. Sequencing was carried out using PBMCs.

For the CDR3, the sequence is CASSLGSRSSYEQYF. The nucleotide sequence reads as follows: TGTGCCAGCAGCTTAGGTTCGCGTAGCTCCTACGAGCAGTACTTC. The chain is encoded by TRBV7-9 joined to TRBJ2-7; confidence is insufficient to name the D gene. From cysteine to phenylalanine, the CDR3 is 15 amino acids long. Just CDR3 DNA is preserved here, 45 bases in frame from base 1. V gives up 1 base and J gives up 0 bases, and the segment between their germline ends measures 10 bases. CDR1 and CDR2 are read off the germline V gene (reference sequence) as SEHNR and FQNEAQ.